This record covers a single T cell receptor (beta chain). Its antigen is unidentified. The sample comes from a study of vaccination effects on CD4 cells after COVID-19. Whole-study results and caveats: Marked clonal contraction was seen late after vaccination (in both infection- and vaccine-induced clones).

The assay was immunoSEQ multiplex PCR, and TCRdb's table has in-frame clones only and misses some. This table has some 14,000 clones, 76% appearing once. Peptide-pool stimulation followed by sequencing identified expanded antigen-specific CD4+ clonotypes in the ViraFEST assay. The culture ran for about eleven days before CD4+ T cells were isolated. The receptor was isolated from a human donor who received a COVID-19 vaccine. Sequenced material: CD4+ T cells from PBMCs cultured with HCoV-229E spike peptides, taken before COVID-19 vaccination.

CDR3 coding DNA: TGTGCCAGCAGCCCCTTCAATGGTGTTGGGGCTTTCTTT. This translates into CASSPFNGVGAFF. V usage is TRBV3-1 (or the pseudogene TRBV3-2) and J usage is TRBJ1-1; no clear D. The germline V gene encodes CDR1 LGHDT and CDR2 YNNKEL (reference sequence). The CDR3 consists of 13 residues. V lost 4 bases and J lost 11, with 17 bases in between.